One sample yielded the 25 T cell receptor beta chains listed below, sequenced in a study of blood T cell repertoires in COVID-19. The assay was immunoSEQ multiplex PCR, and TCRdb's table has in-frame clones only and misses some. There are 70,000 or so clones in the sample; roughly 87% occur only once, and 29% lies in the top ten. The sequenced material came from peripheral blood. These receptors all stem from a woman of 80 years or more with active or convalescent COVID-19.

This rearrangement joins TRBV7-2 to TRBJ1-3; D perhaps matches TRBD1 (5 bases). The CDR3 length is 13 residues. Trimming shortened V by 5 bases and J by 2 bases, and 7 bases separated the two germline ends. The V gene's germline CDR1 is SGHTA and CDR2 FQGNSA. CDR3 coding DNA: TGTGCCAGCAGCGCGACAGCTGGAAACACCATATATTTT. Its protein product is CASSATAGNTIYF.

The V and J genes are TRBV18 and TRBJ2-1; D is unresolved. Germline loops: CDR1 KGHSH, CDR2 LQKENI. V gave up 3 bases and J gave up 0 bases, with 15 bases separating them. This CDR3 has 17 amino acids. The CDR3 protein is CASSPSGPQRSYNEQFF. The CDR3 nucleotides read TGTGCCAGCTCACCCTCGGGTCCCCAGCGCTCCTACAATGAGCAGTTCTTC.

The V call is TRBV7-2, the J call TRBJ1-5, with D possibly TRBD1 on 5 matching bases. Trimming shortened V by 5 bases and J by 6 bases, and 17 bases separated the two germline ends. The CDR3 runs to 15 residues. Germline V gives CDR1 SGHTA, CDR2 FQGNSA. CDR3 amino acids: CASSMGPVGGQPQHF. CDR3 DNA: TGTGCCAGCAGCATGGGCCCCGTGGGGGGTCAGCCCCAGCATTTT.

The rearrangement joins TRBV28 to TRBJ1-2; 10 nucleotides agree with TRBD1. CDR3 size: 13 residues. CDR1 and CDR2 (germline): MDHEN, SYDVKM. J lost 8 bases, V lost 7 bases, and 7 bases had no gene match. The CDR3 spells CASNAGQGLGYTF. CDR3 sequence (DNA): TGTGCCAGCAACGCGGGACAGGGGCTGGGCTACACCTTC.

This clone was found once. This chain uses TRBV11-2 with TRBJ2-7; no reliable D call. The length of the CDR3 is 15 residues. Germline V gene data show CDR1 as SGHAT and CDR2 as FQNNGV. The ends were cut back, 5 bases at V and 5 bases at J, with 19 bases in the middle. For the CDR3, the DNA is TGTGCCAGCAGCCCGTCGGGTTATCTACGACACGAGCAGTACTTC. Translation gives CASSPSGYLRHEQYF.

This clone was seen a handful of times. The chain links TRBV5-4 to TRBJ1-5; TRBD1 matches 9 bases. The CDR3 extends over 14 amino acids. Germline CDR1 reads SGHNT; CDR2 reads YYREEE (reference sequence). The V segment lost 4 bases and the J segment 4 bases; nucleotides outside the gene matches: 3. This CDR3 is CASSMDRGNQPQHF. The CDR3 coding sequence is TGTGCCAGCAGCATGGACAGGGGAAATCAGCCCCAGCATTTT. The entire variable domain, with the rest obtained from reference TRBV5-4 and TRBJ1-5, is as follows: ETGVTQSPTHLIKTRGQQVTLRCSSQSGHNTVSWYQQALGQGPQFIFQYYREEENGRGNFPPRFSGLQFPNYSSELNVNALELDDSALYLCASSMDRGNQPQHFGDGTRLSIL.

V gene TRBV15 combines with J gene TRBJ2-3; 8 bases match TRBD2. Germline V gives CDR1 LNHNV, CDR2 YYDKDF (reference sequence). The length of the CDR3 is 13 residues. V trimming: 8 bases; J trimming: 6 bases; junction bases outside the gene matches: 7. The CDR3 here is CATRFGGVDTQYF. CDR3 sequence (DNA): TGTGCCACCCGGTTCGGGGGGGTCGATACGCAGTATTTT.

The chain is built from TRBV6-1 and TRBJ2-7; tentative D call: TRBD2 (6 bases). The CDR3 consists of 16 residues. Germline V gives CDR1 MNHNS, CDR2 SASEGT. Trimming took 4 bases from V and 2 from J, leaving 18 bases between them. The CDR3 sequence is CASSVIAAGNPYEQYF. The CDR3 DNA reads TGTGCCAGCAGTGTAATAGCGGCGGGGAACCCCTACGAGCAGTACTTC.

The J gene is TRBJ2-2, the V gene TRBV24-1; a weak D match, TRBD1 (5 bases). Trimming removed 1 base from V and 1 base from J, with 9 bases in between. Germline CDR1 KGHDR, CDR2 SFDVKD. The CDR3 has 16 amino acids. The CDR3 reads CATSDFGAQNTGELFF. CDR3 DNA: TGTGCCACCAGTGATTTTGGGGCGCAGAACACCGGGGAGCTGTTTTTT.

The chain recombines TRBV2 with TRBJ1-4, with TRBD1 identical over 8 bases. The CDR3 totals 14 residues. From germline, CDR1 is SNHLY and CDR2 FYNNEI. The CDR3 DNA is TGTGCAAGCCGTCAGACAGGGGACTATGAAAAACTGTTTTTT. As protein: CASRQTGDYEKLFF.

The chain carries TRBV7-2 and TRBJ1-2, with D perhaps matching TRBD1 (5 bases). Per germline, CDR1 SGHTA and CDR2 FQGNSA. V shed 6 bases and J shed 0 bases, with 17 bases lying between them. The CDR3 is made up of 16 amino acids. CDR3 coding DNA: TGTGCCAGCAGACAAGGGCCGGGGGGACCTAACTATGGCTACACCTTC. It specifies CASRQGPGGPNYGYTF.

The chain joins TRBV30 to TRBJ1-1; D possibly corresponds to TRBD1 (5 bases). Trimming shortened V by 0 bases and J by 3 bases, and 14 bases separated the two germline ends. CDR1 is GTSNPN, CDR2 SVGIG, per germline (reference sequence). The CDR3 runs 15 residues. The CDR3 region has the DNA TGTGCCTGGAGTGTACTGGGACTCTTCCACACTGAAGCTTTCTTT. Translated: CAWSVLGLFHTEAFF.

This chain connects TRBV5-6 to TRBJ1-1; D is uncertain. This CDR3 region has 13 residues. Germline V gene sequence: CDR1 SGHDT, CDR2 YYEEEE. V gave up 0 bases and J gave up 6 bases, with 9 bases separating them. The CDR3 bases are TGTGCCAGCAGCTTGGTTTTGGAGGCTGAAGCTTTCTTT. It codes for CASSLVLEAEAFF.

The rearrangement links TRBV5-1 to TRBJ2-7, with TRBD1 identical over 10 bases. The CDR3 loop spans 16 amino acids. V lost 4 bases and J lost 2; bases outside the gene matches: 9. Germline CDR1 and CDR2: SGHRS and YFSETQ. CDR3 nucleotide sequence: TGCGCCAGCAGCCCTCTGACCGGGACAGGGGCCTACGAGCAGTACTTC. This sequence encodes CASSPLTGTGAYEQYF.

The chain carries TRBV5-4 and TRBJ2-3; 11 nucleotides agree with TRBD2. V was clipped by 0 bases and J by 5 bases; unmatched bases: 8. The germline V gene encodes CDR1 SGHNT and CDR2 YYREEE (reference sequence). This CDR3 is 17 amino acids long. The CDR3 loop is CASSLARASGGKDTQYF. In DNA form, the CDR3 reads TGTGCCAGCAGCTTGGCCAGGGCTAGCGGGGGGAAAGATACGCAGTATTTT. The variable domain in full, with the rest retrieved from reference TRBV5-4 and TRBJ2-3, is ETGVTQSPTHLIKTRGQQVTLRCSSQSGHNTVSWYQQALGQGPQFIFQYYREEENGRGNFPPRFSGLQFPNYSSELNVNALELDDSALYLCASSLARASGGKDTQYFGPGTRLTVL.

This chain uses TRBV11-2 with TRBJ2-5, with TRBD2 as a possible D gene (5 bases). The germline V gene encodes CDR1 SGHAT and CDR2 FQNNGV. The CDR3 contains 14 residues. The germline V and J ends were trimmed by 1 base and 5 bases, with 11 bases remaining between them. In nucleotides, the CDR3 is TGTGCCAGCAGCTTAGTCGGACTCGGCGAGACCCAGTACTTC. Translated: CASSLVGLGETQYF.

V is TRBV5-1 and J is TRBJ1-1; no clear D. The CDR3 totals 15 residues. The germline V gene has CDR1 SGHRS and CDR2 YFSETQ. The ends were cut back, 3 bases at V and 4 bases at J, with 16 bases in the middle. Written as DNA, the CDR3 is TGCGCCAGCAGCTCCCCTGAGACACAGATCACTGAAGCTTTCTTT. Protein: CASSSPETQITEAFF.

V and J are TRBV27 and TRBJ1-5, with a possible D match to TRBD1 (5 bases). V lost 5 bases and J lost 5, with 19 bases in between. Germline CDR1 and CDR2: MNHEY and SMNVEV (reference sequence). The CDR3 has 16 amino acids. For the CDR3, the DNA is TGTGCCAGCAGTCTACTCTCGCCCCGGGGGGATCAGCCCCAGCATTTT. This encodes CASSLLSPRGDQPQHF.

V is TRBV6-2 or TRBV6-3 and J is TRBJ2-7; tentatively, D is TRBD1 (5 bases). The CDR3 covers 14 residues. Trimming stripped 2 bases from V and 2 bases from J, with 10 bases between. Looked up from germline, CDR1 is MNHEY and CDR2 is SVGEGT. Here the CDR3 reads CASSYRGLTYEQYF. The DNA for the CDR3 is TGTGCCAGCAGTTACAGGGGCCTTACCTACGAGCAGTACTTC.

The chain has TRBV6-2 or TRBV6-3 and TRBJ1-5, with D possibly TRBD1 on 6 matching bases. The germline V and J ends were trimmed by 5 bases and 6 bases, with 14 bases remaining between them. The germline CDR1 and CDR2 sequences are MNHEY and SVGEGT. The CDR3 is made up of 14 amino acids. The CDR3 region has the DNA TGTGCCAGCAGTAACAGGGTCGAAAGTCAGCCCCAGCATTTT. It encodes CASSNRVESQPQHF.

This chain joins TRBV7-2 and TRBJ2-3; 7 nucleotides line up with TRBD2. The CDR3 is 14 amino acids. The trim removed 2 bases at V and 5 bases at J, leaving 4 bases unmatched. Germline CDR1 reads SGHTA; CDR2 reads FQGNSA. Here the CDR3 reads CASSLRWGGDTQYF. DNA of the CDR3: TGTGCCAGCAGCTTAAGGTGGGGGGGAGATACGCAGTATTTT.

The chain links TRBV7-8 to TRBJ1-6, with D maybe TRBD1 (5 bases). Germline values: CDR1 SGHVS, CDR2 FQNEAQ. V lost 1 base, J lost 1 base, and 8 bases lay in between. The CDR3 is made up of 16 amino acids. CDR3 sequence (DNA): TGTGCCAGCAGCTTAGGCGGGGGATCCTATAATTCACCCCTCCACTTT. Residues: CASSLGGGSYNSPLHF.

This clone occurred a few times. The J gene is TRBJ2-2, the V gene TRBV9; 7 positions match TRBD2. CDR3 length: 14 amino acids. Looked up from germline, CDR1 is SGDLS and CDR2 is YYNGEE. V shed 6 bases and J 5 bases; nucleotides not matched to a gene: 7. The chain's CDR3 is CASTGTTITGELFF. CDR3 sequence (DNA): TGTGCCAGCACCGGGACTACTATAACCGGGGAGCTGTTTTTT. The full variable domain, rest sourced from reference TRBV9 and TRBJ2-2, is DSGVTQTPKHLITATGQRVTLRCSPRSGDLSVYWYQQSLDQGLQFLIQYYNGEERAKGNILERFSAQQFPDLHSELNLSSLELGDSALYFCASTGTTITGELFFGEGSRLTVL.

The CDR3 loop reads CASSGAQGKPYNSPLHF. CDR3 bases: TGTGCCAGCAGTGGGGCCCAGGGAAAACCTTATAATTCACCCCTCCACTTT. The rearrangement links TRBV2 to TRBJ1-6; TRBD1 might be the D (5 bases). From germline, CDR1 is SNHLY and CDR2 FYNNEI. V shed 4 bases and J shed 4 bases, with 17 bases lying between them. This CDR3 contains 17 residues.

The chain employs TRBV19 and TRBJ2-2, with 7 bases fitting TRBD2. Germline trimming cut 4 bases from V and 6 bases from J; bases unmatched to any gene: 5. This CDR3 contains 14 residues. Per the germline V gene, CDR1 is LNHDA and CDR2 is SQIVND (reference sequence). Here the CDR3 DNA reads TGTGCCAGTAGTAACCAACGGGGGGCCGGGGAGCTGTTTTTT. Translation gives CASSNQRGAGELFF.